The 10 T cell receptor beta chains given below trace back to one sample, sequenced in a study of T cell changes during pregnancy in multiple sclerosis. Only in-frame clones appear in the TCRdb table, and some are missing; sequencing was by immunoSEQ multiplex PCR. The data contain fewer than 60,000 clones, about 93% of them singletons. The specimen comprised CD4+ T cells from peripheral blood mononuclear cells, sampled after pregnancy. The receptors come from a female donor with multiple sclerosis, enrolled in a pregnancy study.

The V and J genes are TRBV30 and TRBJ2-1; the D gene is possibly TRBD1 (5 bases). The CDR3 is 14 residues long. Germline loops: CDR1 GTSNPN, CDR2 SVGIG (reference sequence). V was shortened by 1 base and J by 4 bases, with 11 bases between the two germline ends. The CDR3 protein is CAWSGGGSYNEQFF. The CDR3 DNA sequence: TGTGCCTGGAGTGGGGGCGGCTCTTACAATGAGCAGTTCTTC. Using reference TRBV30 and TRBJ2-1 for the parts outside the CDR3, the full variable domain is SQTIHQWPATLVQPVGSPLSLECTVEGTSNPNLYWYRQAAGRGLQLLFYSVGIGQISSEVPQNLSASRPQDRQFILSSKKLLLSDSGFYLCAWSGGGSYNEQFFGPGTRLTVL.

V gene TRBV19 combines with J gene TRBJ2-3; 8 positions match TRBD2. The CDR3 has 16 amino acids. CDR1 and CDR2 (germline): LNHDA, SQIVND (reference sequence). J gave up 4 bases and V 5 bases, and 11 bases lay outside the gene matches. The CDR3 bases are TGTGCCAGTAGTGATACCGGGACTAGTAGTGCAGATACGCAGTATTTT. This translates into CASSDTGTSSADTQYF.

The rearrangement uses TRBV6-6 and TRBJ1-2; D is possibly TRBD1 (5 bases). V gave up 2 bases and J gave up 2 bases, with 15 bases separating them. CDR1 is MNHNY, CDR2 SVGAGI, per germline (reference sequence). This CDR3 spans 16 amino acids. The CDR3 coding sequence is TGTGCCAGCAGTTACCCCCCCGGGGGACGAAACTATGGCTACACCTTC. Protein product: CASSYPPGGRNYGYTF.

This rearrangement joins TRBV10-3 to TRBJ1-2, with D tentatively TRBD1 (5 bases). CDR1 and CDR2 from the germline V gene are ENHRY and SYGVKD. The CDR3 covers 13 residues. Deletions cut 9 bases from V and 8 bases from J, with 19 bases between. The CDR3: CAIRVGQGSGYTF. Written as DNA, the CDR3 is TGTGCCATTCGGGTAGGGCAGGGCAGCGGCTACACCTTC.

The chain carries TRBV7-9 and TRBJ1-2; 7 bases fit TRBD1. Germline-derived CDR1 and CDR2 are SEHNR and FQNEAQ (reference sequence). The CDR3 runs to 14 residues. J lost 4 bases, V lost 5 bases, and 7 bases had no gene match. CDR3 sequence: CASSISGQVYGYTF. The CDR3 nucleotides read TGTGCCAGCAGCATCTCCGGACAGGTCTATGGCTACACCTTC.

J is TRBJ1-2 and V is TRBV27; 9 bases are shared with TRBD1. The ends lost 3 bases at V and 8 bases at J; junction bases unmatched: 1. The CDR3 is 12 amino acids. In germline, CDR1 is MNHEY, CDR2 SMNVEV (reference sequence). The CDR3 DNA reads TGTGCCAGCAGTTTCACAGGGGGCGGCTACACCTTC. Translating it yields CASSFTGGGYTF.

This clone was found a few times. In DNA form, the CDR3 reads TGCAGCGTTGAAGGCAGCAGGGGAGCAGGGGAAAAACTGTTTTTT. As protein: CSVEGSRGAGEKLFF. The J gene is TRBJ1-4, the V gene TRBV29-1, with D possibly TRBD1 on 6 matching bases. The CDR3 contains 15 residues. Germline values: CDR1 SQVTM, CDR2 ANQGSEA. The V end lost 1 base, the J end lost 8 bases, and 17 bases lay between the germline ends.

V is TRBV2 and J is TRBJ2-7; 12 nucleotides match TRBD2. V lost 6 bases to trimming and J lost 7 bases; unmatched junction nucleotides: 13. The germline V gene has CDR1 SNHLY and CDR2 FYNNEI. The CDR3 is 16 amino acids. CDR3 DNA: TGTGCCAGCAGCGCCAGAGGGACTAGCGGGTTTCGTGAGCAGTACTTC. This gives the protein CASSARGTSGFREQYF.

This clone appeared once. V usage is TRBV10-1 and J usage is TRBJ2-7; D might be TRBD2 (5 bases). The CDR3 is 13 amino acids. CDR1 and CDR2 (germline): WNHNN, SYGVQD (reference sequence). Trimming cost V 3 bases and J 6 bases, with 12 bases left between them. CDR3 residues: CASSESRGSEQYF. In DNA, the CDR3 is TGCGCCAGCAGTGAAAGTCGAGGGTCCGAGCAGTACTTC.

The rearrangement joins TRBV9 to TRBJ2-4; TRBD2 might be the D (7 bases). Per germline, CDR1 SGDLS and CDR2 YYNGEE. The CDR3 consists of 15 residues. V shed 4 bases and J shed 10 bases, with 21 bases lying between them. CDR3 residues: CASSPPARGGGIQYF. The CDR3 DNA follows: TGTGCCAGCAGCCCCCCCGCTAGAGGGGGAGGGATTCAGTACTTC.